Listed here is a single T cell receptor beta chain. Its antigen is unidentified. A much larger clone differs from this one at a single base, so this may be a read error. This entry belongs to a study of molecular identifiers for immune sequencing clone quantification. General study findings and limits: Whereas naive cells kept under 1% of molecules in clones above 20 RNA copies, such clones held over 97% in effectors.

Sorted cells numbering about 19,000 to 1,000,000, with 10%, 30% or 50% RNA, yielded the naive CD8 libraries. In the sort, naive CD8 T cells were defined as CD8+CD4-CCR7+CD45RA+. The germline V gene has CDR1 SNHLY and CDR2 FYNNEI. This CDR3 has 16 amino acids. TCRdb reanalysed the PCR reads using MiXCR and keeps one entry per CDR3 protein. The repertoire consists of about 54,000 distinct CDR3 sequences, with approximately 25% occurring once and the leading ten covering around 1.9%. The sample was naive CD8+ T cells from blood, with Jurkat cell RNA spiked in. Subset of the sample: FACS-sorted CD8+CD4-CCR7+CD45RA+ naive T cells. The chain employs TRBV2 and TRBJ1-4; D perhaps matches TRBD1 (5 bases). The receptor was derived from a human donor in good health. Some libraries in this study had Jurkat cell RNA spiked in. The CDR3 DNA reads as TGTGCCAGCAGTGGTTGGGGACGCGCAACTAATGAAGAACTGTTTTTT. Translation: CASSGWGRATNEELFF.